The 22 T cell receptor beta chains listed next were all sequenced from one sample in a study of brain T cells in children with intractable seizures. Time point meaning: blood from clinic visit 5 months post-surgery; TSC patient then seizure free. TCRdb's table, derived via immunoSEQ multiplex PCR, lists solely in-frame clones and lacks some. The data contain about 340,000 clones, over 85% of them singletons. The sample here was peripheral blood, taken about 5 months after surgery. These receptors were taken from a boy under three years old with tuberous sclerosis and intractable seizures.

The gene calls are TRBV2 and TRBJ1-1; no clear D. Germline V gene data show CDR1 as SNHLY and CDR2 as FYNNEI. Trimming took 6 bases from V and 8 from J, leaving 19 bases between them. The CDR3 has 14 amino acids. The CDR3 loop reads CASRTDWQALEAFF. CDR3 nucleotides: TGTGCCAGCAGGACGGACTGGCAGGCCCTAGAAGCTTTCTTT.

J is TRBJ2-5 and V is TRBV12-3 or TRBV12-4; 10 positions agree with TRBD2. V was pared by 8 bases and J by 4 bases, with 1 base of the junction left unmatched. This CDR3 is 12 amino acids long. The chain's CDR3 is CASVAGGETQYF. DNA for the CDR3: TGTGCCAGCGTAGCGGGAGGAGAGACCCAGTACTTC.

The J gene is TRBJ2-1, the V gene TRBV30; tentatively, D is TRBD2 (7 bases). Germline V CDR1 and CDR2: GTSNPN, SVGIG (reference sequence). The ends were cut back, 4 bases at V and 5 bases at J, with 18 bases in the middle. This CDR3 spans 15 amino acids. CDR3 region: CAWTLGRGRHNEQFF. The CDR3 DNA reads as TGTGCCTGGACCTTAGGGCGGGGGCGCCACAATGAGCAGTTCTTC.

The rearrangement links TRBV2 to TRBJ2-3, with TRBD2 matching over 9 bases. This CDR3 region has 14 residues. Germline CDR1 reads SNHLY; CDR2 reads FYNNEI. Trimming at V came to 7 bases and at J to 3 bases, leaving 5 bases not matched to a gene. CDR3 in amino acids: CASMSGGTTDTQYF. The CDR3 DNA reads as TGTGCCAGCATGAGCGGGGGGACAACAGATACGCAGTATTTT.

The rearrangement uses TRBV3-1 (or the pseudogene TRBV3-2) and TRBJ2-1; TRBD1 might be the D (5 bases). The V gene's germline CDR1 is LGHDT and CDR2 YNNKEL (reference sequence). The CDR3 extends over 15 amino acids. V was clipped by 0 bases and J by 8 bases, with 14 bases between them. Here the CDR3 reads CASSQDATKGHEQFF. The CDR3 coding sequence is TGTGCCAGCAGCCAAGACGCGACAAAGGGGCATGAGCAGTTCTTC.

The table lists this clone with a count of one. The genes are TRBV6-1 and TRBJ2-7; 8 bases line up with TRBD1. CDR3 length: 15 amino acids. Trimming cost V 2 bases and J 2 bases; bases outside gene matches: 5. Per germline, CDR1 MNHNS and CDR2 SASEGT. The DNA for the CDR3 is TGTGCCAGCAGTGAATTCGACAGGGGTGCCTACGAGCAGTACTTC. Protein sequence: CASSEFDRGAYEQYF.

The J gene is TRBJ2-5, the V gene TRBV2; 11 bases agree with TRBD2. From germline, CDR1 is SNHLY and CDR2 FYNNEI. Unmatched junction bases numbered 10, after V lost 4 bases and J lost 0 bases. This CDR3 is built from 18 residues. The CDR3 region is CASSALAGGQVHQETQYF. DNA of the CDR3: TGTGCCAGCAGTGCCCTAGCGGGGGGCCAAGTCCACCAAGAGACCCAGTACTTC.

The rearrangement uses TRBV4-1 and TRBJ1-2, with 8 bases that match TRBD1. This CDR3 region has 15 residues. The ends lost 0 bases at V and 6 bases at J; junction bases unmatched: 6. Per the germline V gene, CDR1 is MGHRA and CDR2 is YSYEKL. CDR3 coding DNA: TGCGCCAGCAGCCAAGATCCCCGGGACAGGCATGGCTACACCTTC. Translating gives CASSQDPRDRHGYTF.

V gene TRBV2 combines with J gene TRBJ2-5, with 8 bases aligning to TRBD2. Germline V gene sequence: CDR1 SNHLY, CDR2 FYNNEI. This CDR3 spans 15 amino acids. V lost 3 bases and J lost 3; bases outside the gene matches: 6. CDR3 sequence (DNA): TGTGCCAGCAGTGAGGGGCTAGCGGGTAAAGAGACCCAGTACTTC. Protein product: CASSEGLAGKETQYF.

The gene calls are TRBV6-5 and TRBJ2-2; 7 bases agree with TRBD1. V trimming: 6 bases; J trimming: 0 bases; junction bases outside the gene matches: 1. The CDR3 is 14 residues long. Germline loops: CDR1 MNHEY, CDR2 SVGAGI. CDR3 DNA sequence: TGTGCCAGCAGAGACAGGGCGAACACCGGGGAGCTGTTTTTT. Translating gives CASRDRANTGELFF.

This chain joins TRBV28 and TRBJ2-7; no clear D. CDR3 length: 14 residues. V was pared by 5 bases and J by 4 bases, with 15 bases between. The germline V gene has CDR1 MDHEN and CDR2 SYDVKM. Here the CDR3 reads CASSTQELSYEQYF. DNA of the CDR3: TGTGCCAGCAGTACTCAAGAGCTATCATACGAGCAGTACTTC.

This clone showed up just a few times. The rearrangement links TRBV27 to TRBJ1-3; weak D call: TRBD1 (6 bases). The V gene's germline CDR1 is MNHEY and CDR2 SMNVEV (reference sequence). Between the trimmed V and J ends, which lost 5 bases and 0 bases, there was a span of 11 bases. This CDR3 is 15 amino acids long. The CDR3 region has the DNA TGTGCCAGCAGTCCCTGGGGGGCCTCTGGAAACACCATATATTTT. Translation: CASSPWGASGNTIYF.

The CDR3 bases are TGTGCCAGCAGTCAGCTCGAGCACTATGGCTACACCTTC. Translating it yields CASSQLEHYGYTF. V gene TRBV28 combines with J gene TRBJ1-2; no firm D call. Trimming removed 5 bases at V and 3 bases at J, with 10 bases between. The CDR3 covers 13 residues. Germline V gene sequence: CDR1 MDHEN, CDR2 SYDVKM.

CDR3 bases: TGTGCCATCAGTGAGGAGGGGGCCGTGAACACTGAAGCTTTCTTT. Protein: CAISEEGAVNTEAFF. The chain joins TRBV10-3 to TRBJ1-1, with TRBD1 matching 7 bases. The germline V gene has CDR1 ENHRY and CDR2 SYGVKD. There are 15 residues in the CDR3. The J segment lost 0 bases and the V segment lost 2 bases, leaving 3 bases of the junction unmatched.

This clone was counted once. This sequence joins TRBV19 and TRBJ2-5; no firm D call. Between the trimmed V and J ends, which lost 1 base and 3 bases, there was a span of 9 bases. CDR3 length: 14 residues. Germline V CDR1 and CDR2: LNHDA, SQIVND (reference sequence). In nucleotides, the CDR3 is TGTGCCAGTAGTATAGCATACAGAAAAGAGACCCAGTACTTC. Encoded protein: CASSIAYRKETQYF.

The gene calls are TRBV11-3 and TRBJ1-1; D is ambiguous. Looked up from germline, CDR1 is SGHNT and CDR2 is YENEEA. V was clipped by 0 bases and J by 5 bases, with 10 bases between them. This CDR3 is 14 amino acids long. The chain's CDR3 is CASSLDPKGTEAFF. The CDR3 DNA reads TGTGCCAGCAGCTTAGACCCGAAAGGGACTGAAGCTTTCTTT.

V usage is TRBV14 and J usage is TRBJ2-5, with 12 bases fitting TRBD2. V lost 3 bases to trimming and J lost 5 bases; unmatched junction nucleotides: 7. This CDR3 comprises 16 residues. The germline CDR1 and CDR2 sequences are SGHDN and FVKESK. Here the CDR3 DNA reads TGTGCCAGCAGCCACTATACCGGGACTAGCGGGGAGACCCAGTACTTC. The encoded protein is CASSHYTGTSGETQYF.

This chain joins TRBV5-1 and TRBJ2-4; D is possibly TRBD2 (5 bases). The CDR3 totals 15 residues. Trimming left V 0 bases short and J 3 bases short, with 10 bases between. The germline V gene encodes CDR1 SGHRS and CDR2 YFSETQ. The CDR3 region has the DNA TGCGCCAGCAGCTTGGCTAGCTTGGGCAAAAACATTCAGTACTTC. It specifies CASSLASLGKNIQYF.

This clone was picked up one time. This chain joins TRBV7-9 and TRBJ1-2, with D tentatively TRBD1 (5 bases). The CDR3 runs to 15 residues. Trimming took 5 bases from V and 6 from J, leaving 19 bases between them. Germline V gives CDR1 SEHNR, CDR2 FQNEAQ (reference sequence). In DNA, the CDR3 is TGTGCCAGCAGCCTCTCCGGGACGGGGGGGGATGGCTACACCTTC. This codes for CASSLSGTGGDGYTF.

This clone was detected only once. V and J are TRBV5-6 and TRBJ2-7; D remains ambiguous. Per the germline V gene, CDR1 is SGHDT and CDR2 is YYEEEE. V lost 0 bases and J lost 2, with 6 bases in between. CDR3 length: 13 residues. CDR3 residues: CASSLDGPYEQYF. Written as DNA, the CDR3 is TGTGCCAGCAGCTTGGACGGTCCCTACGAGCAGTACTTC.

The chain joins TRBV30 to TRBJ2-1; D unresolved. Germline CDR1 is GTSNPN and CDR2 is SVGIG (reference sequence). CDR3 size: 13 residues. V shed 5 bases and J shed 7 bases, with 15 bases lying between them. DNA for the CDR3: TGTGCCTGGGCCTCGTCATCTGTGAATGAGCAGTTCTTC. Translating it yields CAWASSSVNEQFF.

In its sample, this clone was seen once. The CDR3 loop reads CASSPGGGTDTQYF. The CDR3 nucleotides are TGTGCCAGCAGCCCGGGGGGCGGCACAGATACGCAGTATTTT. The chain uses TRBV9 and TRBJ2-3; a possible D gene is TRBD2 (7 bases). CDR1 and CDR2 (germline): SGDLS, YYNGEE. Between the trimmed V and J ends, which lost 4 bases and 1 base, there was a span of 10 bases. The CDR3 spans 14 residues.